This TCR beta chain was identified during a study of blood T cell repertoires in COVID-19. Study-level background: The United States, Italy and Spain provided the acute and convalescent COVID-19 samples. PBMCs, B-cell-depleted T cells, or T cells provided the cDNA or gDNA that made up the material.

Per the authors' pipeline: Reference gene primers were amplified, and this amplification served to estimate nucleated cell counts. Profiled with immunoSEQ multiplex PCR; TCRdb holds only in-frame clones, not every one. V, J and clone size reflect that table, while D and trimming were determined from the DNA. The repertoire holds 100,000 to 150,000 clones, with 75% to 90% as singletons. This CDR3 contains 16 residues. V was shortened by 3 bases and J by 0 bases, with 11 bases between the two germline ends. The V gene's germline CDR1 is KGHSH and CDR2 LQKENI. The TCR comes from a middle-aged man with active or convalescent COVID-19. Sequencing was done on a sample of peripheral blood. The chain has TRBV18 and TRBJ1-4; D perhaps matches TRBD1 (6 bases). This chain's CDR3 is CASSPTGIATNEKLFF. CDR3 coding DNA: TGTGCCAGCTCACCTACAGGGATTGCAACTAATGAAAAACTGTTTTTT.